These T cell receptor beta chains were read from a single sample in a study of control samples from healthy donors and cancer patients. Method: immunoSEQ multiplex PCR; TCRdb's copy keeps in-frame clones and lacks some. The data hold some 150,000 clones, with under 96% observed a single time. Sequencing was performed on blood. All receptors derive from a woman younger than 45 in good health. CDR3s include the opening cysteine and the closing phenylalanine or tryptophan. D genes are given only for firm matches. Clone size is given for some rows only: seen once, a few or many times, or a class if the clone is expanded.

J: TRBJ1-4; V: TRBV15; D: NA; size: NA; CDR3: CATSRVPGATNEKLFF; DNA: TGTGCCACCAGCAGAGTGCCGGGAGCAACTAATGAAAAACTGTTTTTT
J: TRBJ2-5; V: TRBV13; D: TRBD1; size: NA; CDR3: CASSSRTGAMTETQYF; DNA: TGTGCCAGCAGCTCCCGGACAGGGGCTATGACGGAGACCCAGTACTTC
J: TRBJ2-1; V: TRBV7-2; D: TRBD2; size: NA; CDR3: CASSLSLAGEQFF; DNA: TGTGCCAGCAGCTTGTCGCTAGCGGGGGAGCAGTTCTTC
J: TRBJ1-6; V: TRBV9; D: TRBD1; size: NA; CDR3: CASSPRQGVYSPLHF; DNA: TGTGCCAGCAGCCCCCGGCAGGGGGTTTACTCACCCCTCCACTTT
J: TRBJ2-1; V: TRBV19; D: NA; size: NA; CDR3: CASTRGAAPGNEQFF; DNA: TGTGCCAGTACCCGGGGGGCGGCCCCCGGCAATGAGCAGTTCTTC
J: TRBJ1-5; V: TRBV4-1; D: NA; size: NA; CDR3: CASSPRASGNQPQHF; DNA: TGCGCCAGCAGCCCCCGGGCGTCGGGGAATCAGCCCCAGCATTTT
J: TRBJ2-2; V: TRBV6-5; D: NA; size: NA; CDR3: CASRGGANTGELFF; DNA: TGTGCCAGCAGAGGGGGGGCGAACACCGGGGAGCTGTTTTTT
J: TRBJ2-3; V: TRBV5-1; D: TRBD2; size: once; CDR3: CASSKGLAGWADTQYF; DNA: TGCGCCAGCTCCAAAGGCCTAGCGGGATGGGCAGATACGCAGTATTTT
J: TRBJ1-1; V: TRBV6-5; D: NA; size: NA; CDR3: CASTYSGGTEAFF; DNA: TGTGCCAGCACCTACAGCGGGGGCACTGAAGCTTTCTTT
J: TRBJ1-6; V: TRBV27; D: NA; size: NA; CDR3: CASSNRQFGNSPLHF; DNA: TGTGCCAGCAGTAATAGACAGTTCGGCAATTCACCCCTCCACTTT
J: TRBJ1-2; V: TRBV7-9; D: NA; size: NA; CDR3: CASSPTPTDAGTF; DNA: TGTGCCAGCAGCCCAACCCCGACGGACGCGGGGACCTTC
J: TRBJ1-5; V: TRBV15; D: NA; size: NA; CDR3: CATSRDRGSNQPQHF; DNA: TGTGCCACCAGCAGAGATCGGGGTTCCAATCAGCCCCAGCATTTT
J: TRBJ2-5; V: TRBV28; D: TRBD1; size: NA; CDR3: CASSSATGDQETQYF; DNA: TGTGCCAGCAGTTCAGCGACAGGGGATCAAGAGACCCAGTACTTC
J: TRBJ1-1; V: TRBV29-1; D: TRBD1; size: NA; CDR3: CSDEKGARTEAFF; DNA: TGCAGTGACGAAAAGGGGGCGCGCACTGAAGCTTTCTTT
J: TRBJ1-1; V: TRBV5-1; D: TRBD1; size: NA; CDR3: CASKDREGSTEAFF; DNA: TGCGCCAGCAAAGACAGGGAAGGGAGCACTGAAGCTTTCTTT
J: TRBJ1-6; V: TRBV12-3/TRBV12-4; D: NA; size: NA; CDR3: CASRTTNSPLHF; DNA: TGTGCCAGCAGGACAACTAATTCACCCCTCCACTTT